The clone carrying this TCR beta chain was counted many times. Its specificity is unknown. This entry is derived from a study of T cells after posttransplantation cyclophosphamide. Study results and limitations: Tissue-infiltrating T cells from skin or gut overlapped little with blood T cells. Recipient CMV seropositivity and CMV reactivation strongly tracked TRB clonality. Donor CD8+ memory clones often dominated recipient blood repertoires at later times.

This related bone marrow graft donor gave peripheral blood on the day of marrow donation. Germline V gene lookup returns CDR1 SGHVS and CDR2 FNYEAQ. This CDR3 comprises 11 residues. With V trimmed by 6 bases and J by 9 bases, 4 bases remained unmatched. Clones were sequenced by immunoSEQ multiplex PCR, and TCRdb holds only the in-frame ones, with some missing. The table lists tens of thousands of clones, with no singletons. The chain carries TRBV7-6 and TRBJ2-7; the match to TRBD2 covers 8 bases. The sequenced sample consisted of PBMCs. This receptor was identified in a man in his fifties or sixties in good health, CMV-negative, and a related stem cell transplant donor. The CDR3 protein is CASSRGLAQYF. CDR3 sequence (DNA): TGTGCCAGCAGTCGTGGACTAGCGCAGTACTTC.